Shown below are 13 T cell receptor beta chains from a single sample sequenced in a study of cytomegalovirus exposure and HLA in healthy donors. Vbeta (60) and Jbeta (13) primers were used in the PCR. Assay used: immunoSEQ multiplex PCR; TCRdb lists only in-frame clones, some missing. The table has about 120,000 clones, around three quarters seen once; the top ten hold 3% to 4%. Sequencing was done on a sample of PBMCs. The receptors come from a woman between 45 and 60 years old in good health and CMV-seronegative.

The V gene is TRBV7-8, the J gene TRBJ2-3; 11 nucleotides align to TRBD2. This CDR3 is 16 amino acids long. Germline assignment: CDR1 SGHVS and CDR2 FQNEAQ. With V trimmed by 5 bases and J by 7 bases, 11 bases remained unmatched. CDR3 sequence reads: CASSPTSGAGWNTQYF. The CDR3 DNA follows: TGTGCCAGCAGCCCGACTAGCGGGGCGGGCTGGAATACGCAGTATTTT.

This chain links TRBV16 with TRBJ1-2; maybe TRBD1 (5 bases). Trimming cost V 0 bases and J 7 bases, with 12 bases left between them. Germline lookup yields CDR1 KGHSY and CDR2 FQNENV. The CDR3 contains 14 residues. CDR3 bases: TGTGCCAGCAGCCAATCTAGGACCGGGGGTGGCTACACCTTC. This encodes CASSQSRTGGGYTF.

The chain employs TRBV28 and TRBJ1-2, with TRBD1 as a possible D gene (5 bases). Germline V gives CDR1 MDHEN, CDR2 SYDVKM. Trimming pared 3 bases from V and 8 bases from J, leaving 16 bases between. This CDR3 region has 14 residues. DNA of the CDR3: TGTGCCAGCAGTTTGTCAGGGCTTATCGTAGGCTACACCTTC. Protein sequence: CASSLSGLIVGYTF.

This CDR3 reads CASSDGGRGSEAFF. The CDR3 coding sequence is TGCGCCAGCAGTGATGGCGGACGGGGATCCGAAGCTTTCTTT. The chain combines TRBV10-2 with TRBJ1-1, with no clear D. Looked up from germline, CDR1 is WSHSY and CDR2 is SAAADI. There are 14 residues in the CDR3. V shed 3 bases and J shed 8 bases, with 16 bases lying between them.

The chain has TRBV19 and TRBJ2-1, with a tentative D call TRBD1 (6 bases). Trimming took off 3 bases at V and 8 bases at J, with 17 bases between the two ends. Germline CDR1 is LNHDA and CDR2 is SQIVND (reference sequence). The CDR3 is made up of 15 amino acids. CDR3 sequence reads: CASSISPGDVHEQFF. For the CDR3, the DNA is TGTGCCAGTAGTATCTCCCCAGGGGATGTCCATGAGCAGTTCTTC.

The gene calls are TRBV5-5 and TRBJ2-2; tentatively, D is TRBD2 (5 bases). Trimming stripped 1 base from V and 0 bases from J, with 7 bases between. The CDR3 consists of 15 residues. Germline CDR1 is SGHKS and CDR2 is YYEKEE (reference sequence). The CDR3 nucleotides are TGTGCCAGCAGCTTGAGCGGTTCGAACACCGGGGAGCTGTTTTTT. This encodes CASSLSGSNTGELFF. The variable domain in full, completed from reference TRBV5-5 and TRBJ2-2, reads DAGVTQSPTHLIKTRGQQVTLRCSPISGHKSVSWYQQVLGQGPQFIFQYYEKEERGRGNFPDRFSARQFPNYSSELNVNALLLGDSALYLCASSLSGSNTGELFFGEGSRLTVL.

The chain combines TRBV5-1 with TRBJ2-1; TRBD1 might be the D (6 bases). The germline V and J ends were trimmed by 4 bases and 5 bases, with 13 bases remaining between them. Germline-derived CDR1 and CDR2 are SGHRS and YFSETQ. This CDR3 is 14 amino acids long. CDR3 in DNA: TGCGCCAGCAGCCGGGACACGACGAACAATGAGCAGTTCTTC. This codes for CASSRDTTNNEQFF.

This clone has more than one count but fewer than ten. This chain uses TRBV9 with TRBJ1-3, with TRBD1 identical over 8 bases. Germline lookup yields CDR1 SGDLS and CDR2 YYNGEE. The CDR3 contains 17 residues. V was pared by 0 bases and J by 0 bases, with 5 bases of the junction left unmatched. CDR3 in amino acids: CASSVELTGGSGNTIYF. The CDR3 coding sequence is TGTGCCAGCAGCGTAGAATTAACAGGGGGCTCTGGAAACACCATATATTTT.

This clone was seen a few times. The genes are TRBV6-6 and TRBJ1-2; D possibly corresponds to TRBD1 (6 bases). The germline V gene encodes CDR1 MNHNY and CDR2 SVGAGI (reference sequence). The germline V and J ends were trimmed by 2 bases and 1 base, with 8 bases remaining between them. The CDR3 has 14 residues. This chain's CDR3 is CASSYGQLNYGYTF. As DNA, the CDR3 is TGTGCCAGCAGTTACGGACAGCTTAACTATGGCTACACCTTC.

The chain uses TRBV27 and TRBJ2-2; 7 positions agree with TRBD2. CDR1 and CDR2 from the germline V gene are MNHEY and SMNVEV (reference sequence). The CDR3 totals 14 residues. The V segment lost 3 bases and the J segment 4 bases; nucleotides outside the gene matches: 2. The CDR3 region is CASSFLAATGELFF. CDR3 DNA: TGTGCCAGCAGTTTTCTAGCGGCCACCGGGGAGCTGTTTTTT.

This chain's CDR3 is CASSLSDRASEKLFF. CDR3 nucleotides: TGTGCCAGCAGTTTATCGGACAGGGCTAGTGAAAAACTGTTTTTT. The chain is built from TRBV28 and TRBJ1-4; TRBD1 matches 8 bases. This CDR3 has 15 amino acids. Germline lookup yields CDR1 MDHEN and CDR2 SYDVKM. Losses at the gene ends were 1 base for V and 7 bases for J; bases not matched to a gene: 5.

The CDR3 sequence is CASSRTGGPLEQFF. CDR3 in DNA: TGTGCCAGCAGCCGTACGGGAGGGCCGCTTGAGCAGTTCTTC. The V gene is TRBV6-5, the J gene TRBJ2-1; 8 nucleotides align to TRBD2. V lost 6 bases, J lost 9 bases, and 10 bases stayed unmatched. Germline-derived CDR1 and CDR2 are MNHEY and SVGAGI. The CDR3 totals 14 residues.

The gene calls are TRBV6-1 and TRBJ1-5; a weak D match, TRBD1 (6 bases). The CDR3 has 14 residues. V dropped 3 bases and J dropped 6 bases, with 12 bases sitting between them. From germline, CDR1 is MNHNS and CDR2 SASEGT. CDR3 sequence reads: CASSDGGAGQPQHF. The CDR3 DNA follows: TGTGCCAGCAGTGATGGGGGCGCGGGTCAGCCCCAGCATTTT.